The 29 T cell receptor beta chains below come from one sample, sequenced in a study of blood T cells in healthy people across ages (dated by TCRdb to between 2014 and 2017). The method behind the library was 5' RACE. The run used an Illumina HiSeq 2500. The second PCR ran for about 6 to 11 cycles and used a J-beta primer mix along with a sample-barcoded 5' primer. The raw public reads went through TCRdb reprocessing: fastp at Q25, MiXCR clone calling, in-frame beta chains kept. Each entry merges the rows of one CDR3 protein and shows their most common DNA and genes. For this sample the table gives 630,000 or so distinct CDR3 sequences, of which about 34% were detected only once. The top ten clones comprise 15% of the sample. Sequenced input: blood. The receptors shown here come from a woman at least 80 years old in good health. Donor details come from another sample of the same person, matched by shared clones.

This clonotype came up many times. The CDR3 loop reads CATSERDTTDTQYF. CDR3 coding DNA: TGTGCCACCAGTGAACGGGACACCACAGATACGCAGTATTTT. The rearrangement uses TRBV24-1 and TRBJ2-3; D is possibly TRBD1 (6 bases). V lost 4 bases to trimming and J lost 2 bases, with 9 bases between them. The CDR3 loop spans 14 amino acids. Germline lookup yields CDR1 KGHDR and CDR2 SFDVKD.

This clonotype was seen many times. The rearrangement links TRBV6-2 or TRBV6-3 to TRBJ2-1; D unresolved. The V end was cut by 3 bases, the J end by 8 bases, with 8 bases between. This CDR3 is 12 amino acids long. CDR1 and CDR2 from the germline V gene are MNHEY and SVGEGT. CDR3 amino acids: CASSYWGDEQFF. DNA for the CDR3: TGTGCCAGCAGTTATTGGGGTGATGAGCAGTTCTTC.

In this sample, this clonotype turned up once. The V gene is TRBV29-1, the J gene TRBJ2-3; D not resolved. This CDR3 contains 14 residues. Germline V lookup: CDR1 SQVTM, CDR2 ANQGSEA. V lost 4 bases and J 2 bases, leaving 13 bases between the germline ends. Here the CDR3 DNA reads TGCAGCGTTGCCTGGTTGCGGAACACAGATACGCAGTATTTT. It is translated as CSVAWLRNTDTQYF.

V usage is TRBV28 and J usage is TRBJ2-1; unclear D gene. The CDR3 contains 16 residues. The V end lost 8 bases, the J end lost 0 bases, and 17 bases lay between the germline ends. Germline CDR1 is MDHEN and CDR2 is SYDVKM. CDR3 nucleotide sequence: TGTGCCAGCGGCATAGGATCCGAATCCTCCTACAATGAGCAGTTCTTC. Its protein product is CASGIGSESSYNEQFF.

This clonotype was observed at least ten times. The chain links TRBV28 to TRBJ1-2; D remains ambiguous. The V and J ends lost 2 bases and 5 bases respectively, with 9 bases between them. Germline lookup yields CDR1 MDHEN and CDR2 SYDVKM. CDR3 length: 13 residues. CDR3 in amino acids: CASSLSMGYGYTF. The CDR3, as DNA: TGTGCCAGCAGTTTAAGTATGGGGTATGGCTACACCTTC.

The CDR3 DNA follows: TGCGCCAGCAGCCTCCTTACCGGGACAGGGGAAGGAGAGCAGTACTTC. Residues: CASSLLTGTGEGEQYF. The chain joins TRBV5-1 to TRBJ2-5; 10 positions match TRBD1. Germline V gene lookup returns CDR1 SGHRS and CDR2 YFSETQ. The CDR3 length is 16 residues. With V trimmed by 4 bases and J by 11 bases, 17 bases remained unmatched.

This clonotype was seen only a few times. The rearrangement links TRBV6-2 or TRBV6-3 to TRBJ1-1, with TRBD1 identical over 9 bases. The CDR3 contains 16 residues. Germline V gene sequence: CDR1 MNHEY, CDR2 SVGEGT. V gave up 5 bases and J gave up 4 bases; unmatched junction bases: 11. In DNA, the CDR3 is TGTGCCAGCAGTCCGATTGGACAGGGGCGAATCACTGAAGCTTTCTTT. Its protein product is CASSPIGQGRITEAFF.

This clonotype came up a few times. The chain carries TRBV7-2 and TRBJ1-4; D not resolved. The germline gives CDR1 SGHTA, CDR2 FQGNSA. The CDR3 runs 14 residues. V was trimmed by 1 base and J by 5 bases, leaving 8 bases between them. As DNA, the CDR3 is TGTGCCAGCAGCTTAGGGGTGGACAATGAAAAACTGTTTTTT. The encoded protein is CASSLGVDNEKLFF.

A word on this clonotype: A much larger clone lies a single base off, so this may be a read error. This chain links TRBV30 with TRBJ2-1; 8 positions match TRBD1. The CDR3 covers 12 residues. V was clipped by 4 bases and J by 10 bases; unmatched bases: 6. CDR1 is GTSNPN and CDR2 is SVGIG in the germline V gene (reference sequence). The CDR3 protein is CAWTQGAHEQFF. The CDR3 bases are TGTGCCTGGACTCAGGGGGCCCACGAGCAGTTCTTC.

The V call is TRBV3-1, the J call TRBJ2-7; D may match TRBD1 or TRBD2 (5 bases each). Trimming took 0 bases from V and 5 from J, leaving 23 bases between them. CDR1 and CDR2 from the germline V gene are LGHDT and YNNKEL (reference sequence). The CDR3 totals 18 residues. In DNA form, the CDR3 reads TGTGCCAGCAGCCAAGATACTCGGGGCAGATATTTTCTAAACGAGCAGTACTTC. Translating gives CASSQDTRGRYFLNEQYF.

This CDR3 is CASKGQGFEQYF. In nucleotides, the CDR3 is TGTGCCAGCAAAGGACAGGGCTTCGAGCAGTACTTC. The J gene is TRBJ2-5, the V gene TRBV6-5, with 8 bases lining up with TRBD1. The J call could be wrong; TRBJ2-7 is a better fit for the DNA end. The CDR3 runs to 12 residues. The germline V gene encodes CDR1 MNHEY and CDR2 SVGAGI.

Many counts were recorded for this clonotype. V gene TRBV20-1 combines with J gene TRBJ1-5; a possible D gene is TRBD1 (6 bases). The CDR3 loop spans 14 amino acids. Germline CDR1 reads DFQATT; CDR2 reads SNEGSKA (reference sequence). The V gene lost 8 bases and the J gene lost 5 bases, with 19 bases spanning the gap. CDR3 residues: CSPMNSQGYQPQHF. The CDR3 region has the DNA TGCAGTCCAATGAATTCGCAGGGGTATCAGCCCCAGCATTTT.

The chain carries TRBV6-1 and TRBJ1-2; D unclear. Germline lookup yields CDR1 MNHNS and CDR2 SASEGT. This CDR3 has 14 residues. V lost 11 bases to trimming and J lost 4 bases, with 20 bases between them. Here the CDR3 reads CAAYHVGAGYGYTF. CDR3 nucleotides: TGTGCCGCCTACCATGTGGGCGCGGGCTATGGCTACACCTTC.

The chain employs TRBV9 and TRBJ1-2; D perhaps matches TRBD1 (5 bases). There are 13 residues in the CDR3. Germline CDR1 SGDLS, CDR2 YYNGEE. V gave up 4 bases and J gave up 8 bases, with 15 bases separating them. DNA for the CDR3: TGTGCCAGCAGCCCGGGACGGGACTGGGGCTACACCTTC. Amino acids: CASSPGRDWGYTF.

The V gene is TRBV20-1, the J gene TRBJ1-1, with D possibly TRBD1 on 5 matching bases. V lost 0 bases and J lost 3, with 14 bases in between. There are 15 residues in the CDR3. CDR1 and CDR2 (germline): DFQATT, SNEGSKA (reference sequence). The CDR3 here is CSARDVIRADTEAFF. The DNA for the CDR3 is TGCAGTGCTAGAGATGTCATCAGGGCGGACACTGAAGCTTTCTTT.

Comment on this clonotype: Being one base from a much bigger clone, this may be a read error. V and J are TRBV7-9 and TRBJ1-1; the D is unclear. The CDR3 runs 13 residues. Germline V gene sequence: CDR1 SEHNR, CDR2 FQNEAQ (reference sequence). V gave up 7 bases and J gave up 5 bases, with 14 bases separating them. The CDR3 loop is CASNPPEGTEAFF. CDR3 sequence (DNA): TGTGCCAGCAACCCACCCGAAGGGACTGAAGCTTTCTTT.

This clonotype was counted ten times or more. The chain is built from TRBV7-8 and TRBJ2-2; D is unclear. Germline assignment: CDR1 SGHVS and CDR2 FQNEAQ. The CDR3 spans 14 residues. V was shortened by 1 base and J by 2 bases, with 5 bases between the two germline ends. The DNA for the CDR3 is TGTGCCAGCAGCTTAGAATTCAACACCGGGGAGCTGTTTTTT. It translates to CASSLEFNTGELFF.

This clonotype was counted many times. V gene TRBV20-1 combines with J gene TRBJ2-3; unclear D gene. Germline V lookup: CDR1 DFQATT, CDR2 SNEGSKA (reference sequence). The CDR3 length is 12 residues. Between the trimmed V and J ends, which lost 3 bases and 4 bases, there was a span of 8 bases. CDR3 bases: TGCAGTGCTAGTGACTTAGCAGATACGCAGTATTTT. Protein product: CSASDLADTQYF.

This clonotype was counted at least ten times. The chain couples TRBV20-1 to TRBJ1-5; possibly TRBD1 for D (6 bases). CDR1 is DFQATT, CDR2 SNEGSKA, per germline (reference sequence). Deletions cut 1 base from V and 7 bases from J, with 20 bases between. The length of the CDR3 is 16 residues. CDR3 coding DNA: TGCAGTGCTAGAGTTTCGCGGGGGCGCTTATACCAGCCCCAGCATTTT. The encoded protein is CSARVSRGRLYQPQHF.

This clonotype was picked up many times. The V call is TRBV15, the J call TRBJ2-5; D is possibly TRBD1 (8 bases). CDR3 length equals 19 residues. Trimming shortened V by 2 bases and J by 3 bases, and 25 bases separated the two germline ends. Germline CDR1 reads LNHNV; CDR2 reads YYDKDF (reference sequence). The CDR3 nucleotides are TGTGCCACCAGCAGATTCCCGAGTGGACAGGGCGGGAGTGAAGAGACCCAGTACTTC. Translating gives CATSRFPSGQGGSEETQYF.

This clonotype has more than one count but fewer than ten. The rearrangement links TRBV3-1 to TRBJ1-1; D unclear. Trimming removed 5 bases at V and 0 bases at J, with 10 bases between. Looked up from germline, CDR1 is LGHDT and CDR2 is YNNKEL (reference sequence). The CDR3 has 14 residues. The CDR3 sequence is CASSNPAMNTEAFF. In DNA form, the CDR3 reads TGTGCCAGCAGCAATCCGGCAATGAACACTGAAGCTTTCTTT.

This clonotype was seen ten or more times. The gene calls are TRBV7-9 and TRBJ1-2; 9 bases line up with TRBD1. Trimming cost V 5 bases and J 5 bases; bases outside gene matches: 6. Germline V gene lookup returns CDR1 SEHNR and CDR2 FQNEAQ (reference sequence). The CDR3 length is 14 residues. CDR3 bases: TGTGCCAGCAGCCCGGACAGGGGATGGTATGGCTACACCTTC. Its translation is CASSPDRGWYGYTF. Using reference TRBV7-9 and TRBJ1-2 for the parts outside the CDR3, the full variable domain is DTGVSQNPRHKITKRGQNVTFRCDPISEHNRLYWYRQTLGQGPEFLTYFQNEAQLEKSRLLSDRFSAERPKGSFSTLEIQRTEQGDSAMYLCASSPDRGWYGYTFGSGTRLTVV.

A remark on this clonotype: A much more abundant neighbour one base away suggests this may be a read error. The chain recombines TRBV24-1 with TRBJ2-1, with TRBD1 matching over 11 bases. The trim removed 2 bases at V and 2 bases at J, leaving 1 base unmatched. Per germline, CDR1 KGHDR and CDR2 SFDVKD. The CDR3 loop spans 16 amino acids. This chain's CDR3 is CATSDSGQGAYNEQFF. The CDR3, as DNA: TGTGCCACCAGTGATTCGGGACAGGGGGCCTACAATGAGCAGTTCTTC.

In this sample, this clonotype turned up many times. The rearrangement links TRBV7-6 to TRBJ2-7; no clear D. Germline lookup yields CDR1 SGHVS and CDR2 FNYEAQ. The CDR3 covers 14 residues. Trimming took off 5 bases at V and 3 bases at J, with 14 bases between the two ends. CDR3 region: CASSPEAAYYEQYF. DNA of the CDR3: TGTGCCAGCAGCCCAGAGGCCGCTTACTACGAGCAGTACTTC.

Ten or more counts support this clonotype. The CDR3 region is CASSLGERTGYTF. The DNA of the CDR3 is TGTGCCAGCAGCTTAGGGGAGCGAACTGGCTACACCTTC. The V gene is TRBV7-6, the J gene TRBJ1-2, with D hard to call. The germline gives CDR1 SGHVS, CDR2 FNYEAQ. V shed 1 base and J shed 7 bases, with 10 bases lying between them. The CDR3 spans 13 residues. The whole variable domain, remainder taken from reference TRBV7-6 and TRBJ1-2, is GAGVSQSPRYKVTKRGQDVALRCDPISGHVSLYWYRQALGQGPEFLTYFNYEAQQDKSGLPNDRFSAERPEGSISTLTIQRTEQRDSAMYRCASSLGERTGYTFGSGTRLTVV.

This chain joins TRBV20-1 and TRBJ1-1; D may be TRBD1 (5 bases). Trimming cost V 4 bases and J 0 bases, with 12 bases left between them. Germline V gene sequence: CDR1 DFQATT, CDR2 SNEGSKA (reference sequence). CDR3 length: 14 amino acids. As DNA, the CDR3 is TGCAGTGCTACAAAGGGGCCGTTGAACACTGAAGCTTTCTTT. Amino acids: CSATKGPLNTEAFF.

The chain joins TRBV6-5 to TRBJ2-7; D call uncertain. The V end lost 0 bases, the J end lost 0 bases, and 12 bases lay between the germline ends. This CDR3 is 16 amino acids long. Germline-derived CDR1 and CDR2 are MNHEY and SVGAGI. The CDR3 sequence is CASSYSKRLGSYEQYF. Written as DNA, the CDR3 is TGTGCCAGCAGTTACTCGAAACGGTTAGGCTCCTACGAGCAGTACTTC.

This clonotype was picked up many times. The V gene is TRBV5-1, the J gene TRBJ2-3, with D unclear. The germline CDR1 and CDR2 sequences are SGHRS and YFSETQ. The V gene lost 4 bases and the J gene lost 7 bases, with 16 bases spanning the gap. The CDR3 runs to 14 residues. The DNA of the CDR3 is TGCGCCAGCAGCCCCGGACCGGTCGAACATACGCAGTATTTT. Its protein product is CASSPGPVEHTQYF. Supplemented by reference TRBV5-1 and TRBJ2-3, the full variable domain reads KAGVTQTPRYLIKTRGQQVTLSCSPISGHRSVSWYQQTPGQGLQFLFEYFSETQRNKGNFPGRFSGRQFSNSRSEMNVSTLELGDSALYLCASSPGPVEHTQYFGPGTRLTVL.

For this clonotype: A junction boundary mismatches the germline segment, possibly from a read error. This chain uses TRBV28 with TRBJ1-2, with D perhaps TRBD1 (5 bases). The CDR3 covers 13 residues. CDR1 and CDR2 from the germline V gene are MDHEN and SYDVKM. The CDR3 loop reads CVSSLGGNYGYTF. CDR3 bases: TGTGTCAGCAGCCTGGGGGGGAACTATGGCTACACCTTC.